The T cell receptor (beta chain) under discussion was sequenced for a study of T cell clusters in autoimmune cytopenias. In the case of this clonotype: The antigen is undetermined.

TRB rearrangements were amplified by touch-down multiplex PCR with mixed TRB-A/B primers. One entry per CDR3 protein, without DNA, is what TCRdb gives after re-calling the multiplex PCR reads. The sample has roughly 5,800 distinct CDR3 sequences. Study-wide findings and caveats: TRB repertoire shifts in secondary cytopenia and chronic lymphocytic leukemia mostly reflected lymphoma, not autoimmunity. Primary autoimmune cytopenia patients seemingly lacked the physiological T cell clusters found in healthy donors.

CDR3 length equals 14 residues. Germline V gene lookup returns CDR1 SGHTA and CDR2 FQGNSA. Each sample's input was 250 to 300 ng genomic DNA, roughly 38,000 genome equivalents. The same specimen was also included in a second study, on T cell repertoires in aging, cancer and after chemotherapy.

This TCR came from a human donor in good health. V and J are TRBV7-2 and TRBJ1-6. The sequenced sample consisted of peripheral blood. The CDR3 loop is CASSLEGFNSPLHF.